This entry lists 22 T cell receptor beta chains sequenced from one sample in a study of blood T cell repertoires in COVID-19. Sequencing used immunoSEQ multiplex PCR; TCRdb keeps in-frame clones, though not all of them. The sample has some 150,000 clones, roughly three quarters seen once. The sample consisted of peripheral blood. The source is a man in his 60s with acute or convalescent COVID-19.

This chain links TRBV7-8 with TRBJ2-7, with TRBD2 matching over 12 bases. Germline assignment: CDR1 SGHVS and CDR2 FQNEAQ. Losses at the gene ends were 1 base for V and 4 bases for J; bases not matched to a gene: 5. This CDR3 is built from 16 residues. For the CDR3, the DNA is TGTGCCAGCAGCTTAGACGCCGGGACTAGCGGGTACGAGCAGTACTTC. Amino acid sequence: CASSLDAGTSGYEQYF.

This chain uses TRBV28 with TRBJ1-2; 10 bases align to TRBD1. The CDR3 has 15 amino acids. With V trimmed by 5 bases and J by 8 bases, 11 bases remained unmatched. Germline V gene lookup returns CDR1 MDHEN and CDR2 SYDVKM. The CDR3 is CASSSPSTGGRGYTF. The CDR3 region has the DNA TGTGCCAGCAGTAGCCCTTCGACAGGGGGCAGGGGCTACACCTTC.

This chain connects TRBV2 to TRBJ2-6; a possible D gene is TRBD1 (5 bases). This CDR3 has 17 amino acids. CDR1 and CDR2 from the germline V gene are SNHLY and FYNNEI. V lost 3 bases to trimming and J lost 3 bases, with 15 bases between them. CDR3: CASSDWQGNSGANVLTF. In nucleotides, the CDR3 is TGTGCCAGCAGTGATTGGCAGGGAAATAGTGGGGCCAACGTCCTGACTTTC.

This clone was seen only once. The CDR3 DNA is TGTGCCAGCAGCTTGCAGGGATACGAGCAGTACTTC. Translating gives CASSLQGYEQYF. V gene TRBV7-9 combines with J gene TRBJ2-7; D is perhaps TRBD1 (5 bases). The CDR3 is 12 residues long. Germline CDR1 reads SEHNR; CDR2 reads FQNEAQ (reference sequence). The germline V and J ends were trimmed by 3 bases and 4 bases, with 7 bases remaining between them.

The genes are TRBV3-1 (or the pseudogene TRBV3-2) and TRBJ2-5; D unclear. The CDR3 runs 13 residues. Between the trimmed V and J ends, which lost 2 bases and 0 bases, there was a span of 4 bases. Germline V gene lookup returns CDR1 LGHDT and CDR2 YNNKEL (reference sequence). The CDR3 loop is CASSQLNQETQYF. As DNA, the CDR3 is TGTGCCAGCAGCCAATTAAACCAAGAGACCCAGTACTTC.

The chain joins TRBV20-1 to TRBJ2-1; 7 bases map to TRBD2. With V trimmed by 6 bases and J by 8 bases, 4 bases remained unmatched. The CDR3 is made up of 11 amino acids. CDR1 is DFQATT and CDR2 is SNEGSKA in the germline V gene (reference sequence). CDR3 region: CSALGGDEQFF. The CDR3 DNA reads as TGCAGTGCCCTTGGGGGGGATGAGCAGTTCTTC.

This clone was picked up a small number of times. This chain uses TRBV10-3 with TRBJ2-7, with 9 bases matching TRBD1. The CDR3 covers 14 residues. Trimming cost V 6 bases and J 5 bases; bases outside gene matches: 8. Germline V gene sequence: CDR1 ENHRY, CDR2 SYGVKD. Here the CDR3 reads CAISHPGQGHEQYF. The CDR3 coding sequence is TGTGCCATCAGCCATCCGGGACAGGGACACGAGCAGTACTTC.

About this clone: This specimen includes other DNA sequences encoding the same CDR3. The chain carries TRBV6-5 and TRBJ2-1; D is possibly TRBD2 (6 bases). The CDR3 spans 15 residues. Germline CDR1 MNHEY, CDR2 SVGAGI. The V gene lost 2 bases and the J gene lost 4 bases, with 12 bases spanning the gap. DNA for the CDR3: TGTGCCAGCAGTTACACTGGGGGAGGTTACAATGAGCAGTTCTTC. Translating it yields CASSYTGGGYNEQFF.

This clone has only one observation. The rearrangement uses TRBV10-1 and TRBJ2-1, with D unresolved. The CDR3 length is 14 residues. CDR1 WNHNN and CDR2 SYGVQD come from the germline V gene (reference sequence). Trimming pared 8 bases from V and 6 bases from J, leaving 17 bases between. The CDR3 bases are TGCGCCAGCGCCATGGTTAGCCGTTCCAATGAGCAGTTCTTC. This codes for CASAMVSRSNEQFF.

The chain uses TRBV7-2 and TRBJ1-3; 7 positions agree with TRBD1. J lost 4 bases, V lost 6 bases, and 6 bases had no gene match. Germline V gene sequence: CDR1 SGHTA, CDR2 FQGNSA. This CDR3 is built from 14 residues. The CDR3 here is CASRPPGQGNTIYF. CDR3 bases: TGTGCCAGCAGGCCACCGGGACAGGGAAACACCATATATTTT.

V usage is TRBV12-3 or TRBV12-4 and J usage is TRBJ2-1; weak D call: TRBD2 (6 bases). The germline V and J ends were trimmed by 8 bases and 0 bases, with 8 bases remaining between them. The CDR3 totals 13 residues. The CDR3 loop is CASGEASYNEQFF. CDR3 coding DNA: TGTGCCAGCGGGGAGGCCTCCTACAATGAGCAGTTCTTC.

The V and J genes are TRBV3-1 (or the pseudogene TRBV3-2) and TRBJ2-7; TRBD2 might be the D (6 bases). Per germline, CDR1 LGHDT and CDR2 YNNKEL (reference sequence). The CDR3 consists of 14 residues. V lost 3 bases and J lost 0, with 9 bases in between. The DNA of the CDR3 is TGTGCCAGCAGCCAGAATAGCGGCTCCTACGAGCAGTACTTC. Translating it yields CASSQNSGSYEQYF.

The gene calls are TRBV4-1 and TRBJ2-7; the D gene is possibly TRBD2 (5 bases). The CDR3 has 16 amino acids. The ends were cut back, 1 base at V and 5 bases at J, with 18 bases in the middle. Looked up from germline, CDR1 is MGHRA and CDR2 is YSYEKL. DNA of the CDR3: TGCGCCAGCAGCCAAGGTTTCCAGCGGCCTTTGGACGAGCAGTACTTC. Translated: CASSQGFQRPLDEQYF.

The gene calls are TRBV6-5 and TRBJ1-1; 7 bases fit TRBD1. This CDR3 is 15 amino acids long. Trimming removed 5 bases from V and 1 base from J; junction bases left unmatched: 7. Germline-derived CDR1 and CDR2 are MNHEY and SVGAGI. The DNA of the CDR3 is TGTGCCAGCAGTACAAACAGGGGCTGGAACACTGAAGCTTTCTTT. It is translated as CASSTNRGWNTEAFF.

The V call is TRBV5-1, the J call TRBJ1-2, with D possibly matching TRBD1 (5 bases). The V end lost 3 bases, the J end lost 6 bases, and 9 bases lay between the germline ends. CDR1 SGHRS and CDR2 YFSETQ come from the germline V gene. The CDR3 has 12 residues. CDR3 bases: TGCGCCAGCAGCTGGGGAGGGGATGGCTACACCTTC. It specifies CASSWGGDGYTF.

CDR3 DNA sequence: TGTGCCAGCAGTTATGACAGGGCCTATGGCTACACCTTC. Protein sequence: CASSYDRAYGYTF. The rearrangement joins TRBV27 to TRBJ1-2, with 7 bases matching TRBD1. The CDR3 has 13 residues. In germline, CDR1 is MNHEY, CDR2 SMNVEV (reference sequence). The J segment lost 4 bases and the V segment lost 4 bases, leaving 3 bases of the junction unmatched.

CDR3 protein: CASSLETPGSSYNSPLHF. In nucleotides, the CDR3 is TGTGCCAGCAGCTTAGAGACCCCGGGGAGCTCCTATAATTCACCCCTCCACTTT. This chain uses TRBV11-2 with TRBJ1-6; D is uncertain. Germline CDR1 reads SGHAT; CDR2 reads FQNNGV. The CDR3 is 18 residues long. Trimming shortened V by 0 bases and J by 0 bases, and 12 bases separated the two germline ends.

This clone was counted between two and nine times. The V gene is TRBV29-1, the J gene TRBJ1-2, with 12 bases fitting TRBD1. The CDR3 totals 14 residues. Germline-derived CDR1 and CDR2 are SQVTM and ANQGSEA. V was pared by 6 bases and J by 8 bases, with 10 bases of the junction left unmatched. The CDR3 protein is CSVDGGQGANGYTF. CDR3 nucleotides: TGCAGCGTCGATGGGGGACAGGGGGCGAACGGCTACACCTTC.

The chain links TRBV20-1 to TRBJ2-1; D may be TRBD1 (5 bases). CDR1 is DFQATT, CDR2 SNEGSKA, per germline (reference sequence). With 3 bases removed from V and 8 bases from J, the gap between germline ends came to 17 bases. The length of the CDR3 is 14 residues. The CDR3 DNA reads TGCAGTGCTAGTGTCGGTTCAGGGCCCCATGAGCAGTTCTTC. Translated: CSASVGSGPHEQFF.

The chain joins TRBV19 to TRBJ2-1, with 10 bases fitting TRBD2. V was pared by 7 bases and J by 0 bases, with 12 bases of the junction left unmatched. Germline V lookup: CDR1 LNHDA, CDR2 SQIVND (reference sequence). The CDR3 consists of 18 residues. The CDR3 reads CASISRLAGPSSYNEQFF. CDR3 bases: TGTGCCAGTATCTCCCGACTAGCGGGTCCTAGCTCCTACAATGAGCAGTTCTTC.

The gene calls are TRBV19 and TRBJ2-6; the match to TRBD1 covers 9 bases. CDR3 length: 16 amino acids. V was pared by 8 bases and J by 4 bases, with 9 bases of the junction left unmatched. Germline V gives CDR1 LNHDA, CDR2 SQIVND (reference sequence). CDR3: CASGIQGARGANVLTF. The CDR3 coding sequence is TGTGCCAGTGGCATACAGGGGGCGCGAGGGGCCAACGTCCTGACTTTC.

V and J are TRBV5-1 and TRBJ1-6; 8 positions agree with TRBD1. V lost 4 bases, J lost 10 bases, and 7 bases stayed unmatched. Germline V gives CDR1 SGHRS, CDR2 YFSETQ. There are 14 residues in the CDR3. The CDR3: CASSPGTGGSPLHF. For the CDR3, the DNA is TGCGCCAGCAGCCCGGGGACAGGAGGATCACCCCTCCACTTT. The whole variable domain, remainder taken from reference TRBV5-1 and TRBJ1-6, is KAGVTQTPRYLIKTRGQQVTLSCSPISGHRSVSWYQQTPGQGLQFLFEYFSETQRNKGNFPGRFSGRQFSNSRSEMNVSTLELGDSALYLCASSPGTGGSPLHFGNGTRLTVT.